The sample holds many counts of the clone carrying this T cell receptor beta chain. The data derive from a study of Graves' ophthalmopathy and Graves' hyperthyroidism. The authors amplified TCR beta CDR3 regions, and they did so from RNA transcripts for repertoire sequencing. HTBI primers were employed in first-round RT-PCR, then a second-round multiplex PCR followed. TCRdb reprocessed the multiplex PCR reads via MiXCR and lists one record per CDR3 protein. The sample has hundreds of thousands of distinct CDR3 sequences, about 21% seen once. Diagnosis was based on clinical symptoms, serum thyroxine, TRAb, thyroid ultrasound and orbital computed tomography. The sequence was collected from a woman aged 18-29 years with stable Graves' hyperthyroidism. Input material: peripheral blood.

The DNA for the CDR3 is TGTGCTAGTGGTTTGATGGACAGGGCGCTCCCTAACTATGGCTACACCTTC. It translates to CASGLMDRALPNYGYTF. V usage is TRBV12-5 and J usage is TRBJ1-2; 8 bases agree with TRBD1. The V segment lost 2 bases and the J segment 0 bases; nucleotides outside the gene matches: 8. The CDR3 extends over 17 amino acids. Germline V gene data show CDR1 as LGHNT and CDR2 as FRNRAP.